This TCR beta chain was sequenced during a study of cytotoxic CD8 clonotypes in ibrutinib-treated CLL. Of note for this clone: A read error may account for a junction end that differs from germline.

Data came from immunoSEQ multiplex PCR; TCRdb stores just in-frame clones and leaves some out. The sample has approximately 130,000 clones; 84% are singletons. The sample here was PBMCs, taken after 24 months of ibrutinib treatment. The TCR comes from a human donor with chronic lymphocytic leukemia.

CDR3: CASREEGLGGYTF. In nucleotides, the CDR3 is TGTGCCAGCAGGGAAGAGGGGCTGGGTGGCTACACCTTC. The chain employs TRBV6-1 and TRBJ1-2, with a weak D call TRBD1 (5 bases). The CDR3 contains 13 residues. Germline V gene sequence: CDR1 MNHNS, CDR2 SASEGT.